This entry lists 29 T cell receptor beta chains sequenced from one sample in a study of CD8+ T cells in alopecia areata. Pooled cutaneous lymph node cells were sorted using CD4, CD8alpha, NKG2D, NKG2ACE and other markers. RNA, once extracted, was reverse transcribed into cDNA for use as the sequencing template. Clones were sequenced by immunoSEQ multiplex PCR, and TCRdb holds only the in-frame ones, with some missing. Listed for the sample are roughly 260,000 clones, none seen a single time. The sequencing input was CD4+ T cells sorted from a lymph node. These receptors all stem from a C3H/HeJ mouse with alopecia areata. The strain's MHC type: H2-k.

As concerns this clone: The gene symbols are mouse symbols. From the germline J gene comes the end of the CDR3, since the read stops 4 residues before it. Other nucleotide sequences from this sample produce the same CDR3. The V and J genes are TRBV5 and TRBJ2-5, with D hard to call. Germline lookup yields CDR1 LGHNA and CDR2 YNLKQL (reference sequence). Trimming pared 1 base from V and 2 bases from J, leaving 4 bases between. This CDR3 spans 13 amino acids. The covered CDR3 bases are TGTGCCAGCAGCCAAGTAGGCCAAGAC. It yields the protein CASSQVGQD. The entire CDR3 is CASSQVGQDTQYF.

With respect to this clone: The gene symbols are mouse symbols. The read stops 4 residues short of the end of the CDR3; the missing end is completed from the germline J gene. The V gene is TRBV19, the J gene TRBJ1-2, with D possibly TRBD1 on 6 matching bases. The CDR3 extends over 14 amino acids. The V end lost 1 base, the J end lost 4 bases, and 11 bases lay between the germline ends. Looked up from germline, CDR1 is FNHDT and CDR2 is SITEND (reference sequence). Partial CDR3 DNA: TGTGCCAGCAGTATACAGGGGACGGGCTCC. It specifies CASSIQGTGS. The full CDR3 protein reads CASSIQGTGSDYTF.

This clone was counted many times. Mouse germline and gene names are used. The CDR3 end lies 4 residues beyond the end of the read and is filled in from the germline J gene. The chain has TRBV13-1 and TRBJ2-1, with TRBD2 identical over 10 bases. This CDR3 contains 16 residues. Per germline, CDR1 NSHNY and CDR2 SYGAGN. V dropped 0 bases and J dropped 4; count of bases not matched to a gene: 4. The sequenced CDR3 bases are TGTGCCAGCAGTGATGCTCTGGGGGGGCCGTATGCT. It specifies CASSDALGGPYA. Given in full, the CDR3 is CASSDALGGPYAEQFF.

About this clone itself: Any gene name here is a mouse gene name. The CDR3 goes on 4 residues after the read ends, and that part is filled in from the germline J gene. The chain carries TRBV13-2 and TRBJ2-3; 7 bases fit TRBD2. V dropped 2 bases and J dropped 0; count of bases not matched to a gene: 3. Germline-derived CDR1 and CDR2 are NNHNN and SYGAGS (reference sequence). The CDR3 length is 15 residues. This CDR3 reads CASGERGGSAETLYF. The DNA read from the CDR3 is TGTGCCAGCGGTGAGCGGGGGGGTAGTGCAGAA.

In this sample, this clone turned up a few times. Gene names denote mouse genes. The CDR3 is cut off 3 residues early in the read; its end comes from the germline J gene. The gene calls are TRBV13-3 and TRBJ1-6; D is unresolved. TRBJ1-6 has ORF status, its function being uncertain. V was clipped by 5 bases and J by 3 bases, with 9 bases between them. CDR1 is NNHDY and CDR2 is SYVADS in the germline V gene. CDR3 length equals 14 residues. The sequenced part of the CDR3 DNA is TGTGCCAGCAGGACAAGCTACTATAATTCGCCC. Translation: CASRTSYYNSP. In full, the CDR3 is CASRTSYYNSPLYF.

In the case of this clone: Germline and genes: mouse. Read sequence stops 4 residues before the CDR3 end, and the germline J gene provides the missing end. The same CDR3 arises from other DNA sequences in this sample as well. The V gene is TRBV1, the J gene TRBJ2-1; tentative D call: TRBD2 (5 bases). CDR1 NSQYPW and CDR2 LRSPGD come from the germline V gene (reference sequence). The CDR3 covers 15 residues. V was clipped by 0 bases and J by 1 base, with 7 bases between them. The CDR3 region is CTCSAETGNYAEQFF. CDR3 DNA, as far as it was read: TGCACCTGCAGTGCAGAAACTGGCAACTATGCT.

In this sample, this clone turned up a few times. Gene and germline names: mouse. The part of the CDR3 DNA that was read is TGTGCCTGGAGCCGGGACAGCTACTATGCT. It codes for CAWSRDSYYA. The whole CDR3 sequence reads CAWSRDSYYAEQFF. This sequence joins TRBV31 and TRBJ2-1; 7 bases fit TRBD1. Read coverage stops 4 residues before the CDR3 terminus; the germline J gene supplies the remainder. CDR3 size: 14 residues. V lost 3 bases to trimming and J lost 2 bases; unmatched junction nucleotides: 4. Germline-derived CDR1 and CDR2 are GKSSPN and SITVG.

This clone was counted a few times. Gene labels here are mouse ones. The CDR3 is cut off 3 residues early in the read; its end comes from the germline J gene. V is TRBV1 and J is TRBJ1-6; D possibly corresponds to TRBD1 (6 bases). TRBJ1-6 is filed as an ORF, its function uncertain. Trimming left V 3 bases short and J 0 bases short, with 9 bases between. The CDR3 sequence is 16 residues long. The germline CDR1 and CDR2 sequences are NSQYPW and LRSPGD (reference sequence). Incomplete CDR3 DNA: TGCACCTGCAGTGCGTCCAGGGGTTCCTATAATTCGCCC. This translates into CTCSASRGSYNSP. From start to end, the CDR3 is CTCSASRGSYNSPLYF.

Only a few counts were recorded for this clone. Germline and genes: mouse. The observed sequence ends 4 residues before the CDR3 terminus, with the missing tail filled in from the germline J gene. The V gene is TRBV5, the J gene TRBJ2-2; TRBD2 matches at 10 bases. Germline V gives CDR1 LGHNA, CDR2 YNLKQL (reference sequence). The trim removed 0 bases at V and 4 bases at J, leaving 2 bases unmatched. This CDR3 contains 16 residues. The part of the CDR3 DNA that was read is TGTGCCAGCAGCCAAGACTGGGGGGGCGTCACCGGG. Its translation: CASSQDWGGVTG. The entire CDR3 protein is CASSQDWGGVTGQLYF.

Details on this clone: The genes and germline here are from mouse. The missing CDR3 end, 4 residues past where the read stops, is filled in from the germline J gene. The chain has TRBV31 and TRBJ2-1; D remains unclear. Between the trimmed V and J ends, which lost 2 bases and 0 bases, there was a span of 8 bases. CDR1 is GKSSPN, CDR2 SITVG, per germline. CDR3 length equals 14 residues. This CDR3 is CAWSFNYNYAEQFF. CDR3 DNA (partial): TGTGCCTGGAGTTTCAATTATAACTATGCT.

On this clone itself: Genes and germline come from the mouse. The read gets to within 4 residues of the CDR3 end, and the germline J gene fills in the rest. This chain connects TRBV19 to TRBJ2-1, with a weak D call TRBD1 (6 bases). This CDR3 region has 14 residues. The V end lost 2 bases, the J end lost 2 bases, and 8 bases lay between the germline ends. CDR1 and CDR2 (germline): FNHDT, SITEND (reference sequence). CDR3 sequence reads: CASSIYRDYAEQFF. The CDR3 bases that were read are TGTGCCAGCAGTATTTACAGGGACTATGCT.

This clone was observed a handful of times. Genes here carry mouse names. Read data end 4 residues before the CDR3 end; the end is taken from the germline J gene. The V and J genes are TRBV17 and TRBJ1-1; D might be TRBD1 (6 bases). Germline V CDR1 and CDR2: MNHDT, YYDKIL. V lost 7 bases, J lost 0 bases, and 12 bases lay in between. This CDR3 comprises 14 residues. The part of the CDR3 DNA that was read is TGTGCTAGCATCCGGGACAAAACAAACACA. Protein product: CASIRDKTNT. The complete CDR3 protein is CASIRDKTNTEVFF.

Of note for this clone: The genes and germline here are from mouse. The CDR3 is cut off 4 residues early in the read; its end comes from the germline J gene. The chain combines TRBV1 with TRBJ2-7; D may be TRBD1 (5 bases). Germline V gene data show CDR1 as NSQYPW and CDR2 as LRSPGD (reference sequence). This CDR3 has 14 amino acids. CDR3 bases read: TGCACCTGCAGTGCAGGAGACAGAATTTAT. It codes for CTCSAGDRIY. In full, the CDR3 is CTCSAGDRIYEQYF.

This clone was seen a handful of times. Gene names are mouse gene names. With the read ending 4 residues before the CDR3 end, the germline J gene is used to fill in that end. This chain connects TRBV31 to TRBJ2-2, with D unclear. Germline V gene sequence: CDR1 GKSSPN, CDR2 SITVG. The V gene lost 0 bases and the J gene lost 2 bases, with 7 bases spanning the gap. The CDR3 is 14 amino acids. The CDR3: CAWSLIGNTGQLYF. The sequenced part of the CDR3 DNA is TGTGCCTGGAGTCTAATTGGGAACACCGGG.

Regarding this clone: The gene names here belong to mouse. The read terminates 4 residues before the CDR3 end, so the remaining end is supplied by the germline J gene. The V gene is TRBV31, the J gene TRBJ2-4; TRBD2 matches at 11 bases. This CDR3 contains 16 residues. The V segment lost 3 bases and the J segment 3 bases; nucleotides outside the gene matches: 8. Per germline, CDR1 GKSSPN and CDR2 SITVG. CDR3 sequence reads: CAWSLLGGQGQNTLYF. CDR3 DNA (partial): TGTGCCTGGAGCCTACTGGGGGGGCAGGGGCAAAAC.

With respect to this clone: Germline and genes here are mouse. The read comes to an end 4 residues before the CDR3 does, leaving the germline J gene to fill in the end. V and J are TRBV31 and TRBJ1-2; unclear D gene. Trimming left V 5 bases short and J 3 bases short, with 4 bases between. The CDR3 is 10 amino acids. Looked up from germline, CDR1 is GKSSPN and CDR2 is SITVG. Here the CDR3 reads CAWQDSDYTF. The CDR3 bases that were read are TGTGCCTGGCAGGACTCC.

Remarks on this clone: The listed genes are named as in mouse. The read falls 3 residues short of the CDR3 end, and the missing part is taken from the germline J gene. This specimen includes other DNA sequences encoding the same CDR3. The V call is TRBV13-1, the J call TRBJ1-6, with 9 bases lining up with TRBD1. TRBJ1-6 is recorded as an ORF, its role being uncertain. With V trimmed by 3 bases and J by 0 bases, 4 bases remained unmatched. CDR3 length equals 17 residues. Germline V gene lookup returns CDR1 NSHNY and CDR2 SYGAGN. CDR3 bases read: TGTGCCAGCAGTGCCGGGACAGGGAATTCCTATAATTCGCCC. This sequence encodes CASSAGTGNSYNSP. The whole CDR3 sequence reads CASSAGTGNSYNSPLYF.

This clone has more than one count but fewer than ten. Gene names are mouse gene names. The read stops 4 residues short of the end of the CDR3; the missing end is completed from the germline J gene. The gene calls are TRBV12-1 and TRBJ2-2; tentatively, D is TRBD1 (6 bases). CDR3 length: 16 amino acids. The ends were cut back, 0 bases at V and 1 base at J, with 11 bases in the middle. Germline V gene data show CDR1 as SGHSN and CDR2 as HYEKVE. CDR3 sequence reads: CASSLGNRVNTGQLYF. The CDR3 DNA, read in part, is TGTGCCAGCTCTCTCGGTAACAGGGTAAACACCGGG.

A remark on this clone: Germline and genes: mouse. The CDR3 is cut off 4 residues early in the read; its end comes from the germline J gene. The chain combines TRBV1 with TRBJ2-5; tentatively, D is TRBD1 (5 bases). This CDR3 is 15 amino acids long. Trimming stripped 1 base from V and 0 bases from J, with 8 bases between. CDR1 NSQYPW and CDR2 LRSPGD come from the germline V gene (reference sequence). The part of the CDR3 DNA that was read is TGCACCTGCAGTGCAGTCAGGGTTAACCAAGAC. Translation gives CTCSAVRVNQD. The full-length CDR3 reads as CTCSAVRVNQDTQYF.

Worth noting for this clone: Mouse germline and gene names are used. The read terminates 4 residues ahead of where the CDR3 ends, so the germline J gene completes it. The V gene is TRBV13-1, the J gene TRBJ2-7; D is uncertain. Germline V lookup: CDR1 NSHNY, CDR2 SYGAGN. The CDR3 has 12 residues. Trimming removed 1 base from V and 3 bases from J, with 5 bases in between. CDR3 DNA (partial): TGTGCCAGCAGTGATCACTTCTAT. Its translation is CASSDHFY. From start to end, the CDR3 is CASSDHFYEQYF.

To note about this clone: Genes and germline come from the mouse. The read stops 4 residues short of the end of the CDR3; the missing end is completed from the germline J gene. V gene TRBV12-1 combines with J gene TRBJ2-5, with D hard to call. The length of the CDR3 is 11 residues. Per germline, CDR1 SGHSN and CDR2 HYEKVE. The CDR3 reads CASSVSDTQYF. CDR3 DNA (partial): TGTGCCAGCTCTGTCTCAGAC.

In the case of this clone: The listed genes are named as in mouse. The CDR3 extends 4 residues past the end of the read, so its final part is completed from the germline J gene. This chain connects TRBV1 to TRBJ2-2; 9 nucleotides line up with TRBD2. CDR3 length: 15 amino acids. Germline V gene sequence: CDR1 NSQYPW, CDR2 LRSPGD (reference sequence). J lost 4 bases, V lost 6 bases, and 6 bases had no gene match. CDR3 DNA (partial): TGCACCTGCAGGCCCACTGGGGGGTCCACCGGG. Its translation: CTCRPTGGSTG. The full-length CDR3 reads as CTCRPTGGSTGQLYF.

Of note for this clone: A much larger clone differs from this one at a single base, so this may be a read error. Mouse names are used for the genes. Sequencing ends 4 residues short of the CDR3 end; the germline J gene provides the rest. The V gene is TRBV13-1, the J gene TRBJ2-5; 7 positions match TRBD1. The CDR3 covers 14 residues. CDR1 and CDR2 from the germline V gene are NSHNY and SYGAGN. Unmatched junction bases numbered 4, after V lost 4 bases and J lost 2 bases. The CDR3 reads CASSPRDSQDTQYF. Partial CDR3 DNA: TGTGCCAGCAGTCCCCGGGACAGCCAAGAC.

Comment on this clone: Mouse germline and gene names are used. The sequence runs out 3 residues before the end of the CDR3; the remainder is reconstructed from the germline J gene. The chain has TRBV13-1 and TRBJ1-6; TRBD1 aligns across 8 bases. TRBJ1-6 is given ORF status, its function remaining uncertain. The ends lost 4 bases at V and 2 bases at J; junction bases unmatched: 2. Germline V CDR1 and CDR2: NSHNY, SYGAGN. The CDR3 covers 15 residues. The sequenced CDR3 bases are TGTGCCAGCAGTCCAGGGGGCGCCTATAATTCGCCC. Its translation: CASSPGGAYNSP. The entire CDR3 protein reads CASSPGGAYNSPLYF.

To note about this clone: Gene names are mouse gene names. The read terminates 4 residues before the CDR3 end, so the remaining end is supplied by the germline J gene. The rearrangement joins TRBV19 to TRBJ2-7; TRBD2 matches 11 bases. This CDR3 spans 15 amino acids. Germline V gene lookup returns CDR1 FNHDT and CDR2 SITEND (reference sequence). V lost 5 bases to trimming and J lost 3 bases; unmatched junction nucleotides: 7. The sequenced CDR3 bases are TGTGCCAGCAGGACTTTGGACTGGGGGGTCTAT. It codes for CASRTLDWGVY. The full CDR3 protein is CASRTLDWGVYEQYF.

Ten or more counts support this clone. Gene names refer to mouse genes. The read terminates 4 residues before the CDR3 end, so the remaining end is supplied by the germline J gene. Other DNA sequences in this sample translate to the same CDR3. The V call is TRBV13-2, the J call TRBJ1-2, with no clear D. In germline, CDR1 is NNHNN, CDR2 SYGAGS (reference sequence). The V gene lost 1 base and the J gene lost 0 bases, with 4 bases spanning the gap. There are 13 residues in the CDR3. The CDR3 region is CASGDPANSDYTF. The part of the CDR3 DNA that was read is TGTGCCAGCGGTGATCCAGCAAACTCC.

There are a few counts of this clone. Gene names denote mouse genes. The read falls 4 residues short of the CDR3 end, and the missing part is taken from the germline J gene. The genes are TRBV13-1 and TRBJ2-5, with D maybe TRBD2 (6 bases). V lost 3 bases and J lost 3, with 11 bases in between. Germline CDR1 reads NSHNY; CDR2 reads SYGAGN. CDR3 length equals 14 residues. The covered CDR3 bases are TGTGCCAGCAGTGGCGGGACTTTTCAAGAC. Amino acid sequence: CASSGGTFQD. The complete CDR3 sequence is CASSGGTFQDTQYF.

This clone was counted only a few times. Mouse names are used for the genes. The CDR3 is cut off 4 residues early in the read; its end comes from the germline J gene. The rearrangement uses TRBV19 and TRBJ2-5, with D possibly TRBD1 on 5 matching bases. The CDR3 spans 14 residues. Germline values: CDR1 FNHDT, CDR2 SITEND (reference sequence). V lost 5 bases and J 3 bases, leaving 13 bases between the germline ends. The CDR3 loop reads CASRPDRNQDTQYF. CDR3 DNA (partial): TGTGCCAGCAGGCCCGACAGAAATCAAGAC.

This clone showed up just a few times. The genes are named according to mouse. The CDR3 extends 4 residues past the end of the read, so its final part is completed from the germline J gene. The chain combines TRBV13-3 with TRBJ1-1, with a tentative D call TRBD1 (5 bases). Between the trimmed V and J ends, which lost 7 bases and 3 bases, there was a span of 13 bases. Germline-derived CDR1 and CDR2 are NNHDY and SYVADS. The CDR3 runs 13 residues. CDR3 in amino acids: CASRDSRDTEVFF. The CDR3 bases that were read are TGTGCCAGCCGCGACAGCCGGGACACA.